Shown below are 22 T cell receptor beta chains from a single sample sequenced in a study of cytomegalovirus exposure and HLA in healthy donors. 60 Vbeta and 13 Jbeta primers were used in PCR. Data came from immunoSEQ multiplex PCR; TCRdb stores just in-frame clones and leaves some out. The sample records about 140,000 clones, around 79% being singletons. Material for sequencing was PBMCs. These receptors all stem from a man in his forties in good health and CMV-seropositive.

The J gene is TRBJ2-7, the V gene TRBV5-6; D perhaps matches TRBD1 (6 bases). The CDR3 runs 15 residues. The V gene lost 0 bases and the J gene lost 3 bases, with 13 bases spanning the gap. Looked up from germline, CDR1 is SGHDT and CDR2 is YYEEEE. Here the CDR3 DNA reads TGTGCCAGCAGCTTGGGTGGGGGCCGGCACTACGAGCAGTACTTC. This codes for CASSLGGGRHYEQYF.

In this sample, this clone turned up once. The rearrangement joins TRBV21-1 to TRBJ2-5; the listed D gene, TRBD2, was not tested against the DNA. TRBV21-1 is listed as a pseudogene. This CDR3 spans 16 amino acids. Here the CDR3 reads CASSKVTSGIEETQYF. Here the CDR3 DNA reads TGTGCCAGCAGCAAAGTAACTAGCGGGATTGAGGAGACCCAGTACTTC.

This sequence joins TRBV6-1 and TRBJ2-7; 7 bases match TRBD1. This CDR3 comprises 15 residues. Germline loops: CDR1 MNHNS, CDR2 SASEGT. J was trimmed by 2 bases and V by 7 bases; bases with no gene match: 11. CDR3 coding DNA: TGTGCCAGCATCAAGGGGGCGGGTATGACCTACGAGCAGTACTTC. Translating it yields CASIKGAGMTYEQYF.

J is TRBJ1-4 and V is TRBV27; 8 bases are a match to TRBD1. CDR3 length: 15 residues. Germline V gene data show CDR1 as MNHEY and CDR2 as SMNVEV (reference sequence). J lost 8 bases, V lost 3 bases, and 8 bases had no gene match. The CDR3 sequence is CASSLRQGRGEKLFF. The CDR3 DNA sequence: TGTGCCAGCAGTTTGAGACAGGGGCGCGGGGAAAAACTGTTTTTT.

The chain combines TRBV19 with TRBJ1-1; D not certain. The germline CDR1 and CDR2 sequences are LNHDA and SQIVND (reference sequence). Trimming stripped 3 bases from V and 1 base from J, with 15 bases between. The CDR3 loop spans 16 amino acids. CDR3 in DNA: TGTGCCAGTAGTATTAATCGAGGAGGGAAGAACACTGAAGCTTTCTTT. Its protein product is CASSINRGGKNTEAFF.

V usage is TRBV5-1 and J usage is TRBJ2-7, with D unclear. Trimming pared 2 bases from V and 7 bases from J, leaving 13 bases between. CDR1 SGHRS and CDR2 YFSETQ come from the germline V gene. This CDR3 spans 13 amino acids. Here the CDR3 reads CASSFSASEEQYF. CDR3 coding DNA: TGCGCCAGCAGCTTCTCAGCGTCGGAAGAGCAGTACTTC.

V usage is TRBV9 and J usage is TRBJ2-1; TRBD1 agrees at 7 bases. V trimming: 3 bases; J trimming: 1 base; junction bases outside the gene matches: 7. Germline CDR1 and CDR2: SGDLS and YYNGEE. The CDR3 has 16 residues. Here the CDR3 reads CASSGRQGFSYNEQFF. The CDR3, as DNA: TGTGCCAGCAGCGGCCGACAGGGCTTTTCCTACAATGAGCAGTTCTTC. The full variable domain, with the rest looked up from reference TRBV9 and TRBJ2-1, is DSGVTQTPKHLITATGQRVTLRCSPRSGDLSVYWYQQSLDQGLQFLIQYYNGEERAKGNILERFSAQQFPDLHSELNLSSLELGDSALYFCASSGRQGFSYNEQFFGPGTRLTVL.

The chain has TRBV29-1 and TRBJ1-5, with D possibly TRBD1 on 5 matching bases. CDR1 and CDR2 (germline): SQVTM, ANQGSEA. The V end lost 3 bases, the J end lost 7 bases, and 13 bases lay between the germline ends. This CDR3 is built from 13 residues. The CDR3, as DNA: TGCAGCGTTGATGCGGGGGAGGGACAGCCCCAGCATTTT. Translating it yields CSVDAGEGQPQHF.

This chain uses TRBV29-1 with TRBJ1-1, with a possible D match to TRBD1 (5 bases). V was cut by 7 bases and J by 5 bases, with 17 bases left in between. Germline values: CDR1 SQVTM, CDR2 ANQGSEA. The CDR3 has 13 amino acids. The CDR3 region has the DNA TGCAGCGGTGCGGCGGGGCCGAGGACTGAAGCTTTCTTT. Amino acid sequence: CSGAAGPRTEAFF.

The gene calls are TRBV21-1 and TRBJ1-1; TRBD1, the D gene given by the table, was not confirmed from the DNA. TRBV21-1 is a pseudogene locus. The CDR3 length is 16 residues. This CDR3 reads CASSKGQGAPNTEAFF. The CDR3 coding sequence is TGTGCCAGCAGCAAAGGGCAGGGGGCGCCGAACACTGAAGCTTTCTTT.

As to this clone: The junction departs from germline at one end; a sequencing error may be responsible. The chain couples TRBV27 to TRBJ1-2, with TRBD1 identical over 11 bases. Germline CDR1 is MNHEY and CDR2 is SMNVEV (reference sequence). The CDR3 has 18 residues. CDR3 region: CASRTPLGRTGGNYGYTF. CDR3 coding DNA: TGTGCCAGCAGAACACCGTTAGGAAGGACAGGGGGCAACTATGGCTACACTTTC.

V gene TRBV6-5 combines with J gene TRBJ1-1; TRBD1 aligns across 7 bases. The trim removed 5 bases at V and 4 bases at J, leaving 10 bases unmatched. CDR3 size: 15 residues. Germline V gives CDR1 MNHEY, CDR2 SVGAGI. CDR3 nucleotide sequence: TGTGCCAGCAGTCCTTCGACAGGGCAGGGCACTGAAGCTTTCTTT. Translating it yields CASSPSTGQGTEAFF.

The chain employs TRBV4-1 and TRBJ2-1, with TRBD2 matching over 10 bases. The CDR3 totals 17 residues. J lost 7 bases, V lost 0 bases, and 9 bases had no gene match. The germline gives CDR1 MGHRA, CDR2 YSYEKL. The CDR3 DNA reads as TGCGCCAGCAGCCAAGATAAACTAGCGGGGCCACGGAATGAGCAGTTCTTC. This encodes CASSQDKLAGPRNEQFF.

The chain joins TRBV4-1 to TRBJ2-3; 7 bases align to TRBD2. Germline trimming cut 0 bases from V and 1 base from J; bases unmatched to any gene: 7. The length of the CDR3 is 17 residues. Germline values: CDR1 MGHRA, CDR2 YSYEKL. The CDR3 here is CASSQESPLAGTDTQYF. Here the CDR3 DNA reads TGCGCCAGCAGCCAAGAGTCCCCCCTAGCGGGCACAGATACGCAGTATTTT.

This clone was detected only a few times. CDR3 residues: CASSLGRGGGKFAEAFF. The CDR3, as DNA: TGTGCCAGCAGCTTAGGAAGGGGCGGGGGAAAGTTCGCTGAAGCTTTCTTT. The chain links TRBV11-2 to TRBJ1-1, with D possibly being TRBD1 (5 bases). Germline loops: CDR1 SGHAT, CDR2 FQNNGV. V shed 1 base and J shed 6 bases, with 21 bases lying between them. The CDR3 length is 17 residues.

The chain employs TRBV4-1 and TRBJ2-7; the match to TRBD2 covers 10 bases. CDR3 length: 15 residues. Germline V gives CDR1 MGHRA, CDR2 YSYEKL. Trimming cost V 0 bases and J 6 bases; bases outside gene matches: 5. CDR3 region: CASSQDRGLAREQYF. DNA for the CDR3: TGCGCCAGCAGCCAAGATAGGGGACTAGCGCGCGAGCAGTACTTC.

This clone was picked up a small number of times. The V call is TRBV9, the J call TRBJ1-6; possibly TRBD1 for D (5 bases). Germline loops: CDR1 SGDLS, CDR2 YYNGEE. The CDR3 length is 14 residues. V was clipped by 0 bases and J by 9 bases, with 10 bases between them. CDR3 sequence (DNA): TGTGCCAGCAGCGTAGATGGGGGGGGTTCACCCCTCCACTTT. It encodes CASSVDGGGSPLHF.

This chain links TRBV6-5 with TRBJ2-7, with 7 nucleotides matching TRBD1. The J segment lost 2 bases and the V segment lost 8 bases, leaving 6 bases of the junction unmatched. CDR3 length: 13 amino acids. The germline V gene has CDR1 MNHEY and CDR2 SVGAGI. The CDR3 DNA sequence: TGTGCCAGCGAGGCGACAGGGACCTACGAGCAGTACTTC. Protein: CASEATGTYEQYF.

The CDR3: CASSLEILAGGQETQYF. The CDR3 DNA follows: TGTGCCAGCAGCTTAGAGATCCTAGCGGGGGGACAAGAGACCCAGTACTTC. The V call is TRBV11-2, the J call TRBJ2-5; 11 positions agree with TRBD2. Germline values: CDR1 SGHAT, CDR2 FQNNGV. V lost 0 bases and J lost 2; bases outside the gene matches: 5. The CDR3 is made up of 17 amino acids.

The chain couples TRBV6-5 to TRBJ1-1; TRBD1 might be the D (5 bases). Germline V gives CDR1 MNHEY, CDR2 SVGAGI. The V and J ends lost 4 bases and 2 bases respectively, with 11 bases between them. The CDR3 consists of 14 residues. The chain's CDR3 is CASSWGRVNTEAFF. The CDR3 DNA sequence: TGTGCCAGCAGTTGGGGGAGGGTTAACACTGAAGCTTTCTTT.

As DNA, the CDR3 is TGCGCCAGCAGCTTACAGGGCCTCCCTAGCACAGATACGCAGTATTTT. Translating it yields CASSLQGLPSTDTQYF. The chain joins TRBV5-1 to TRBJ2-3; a weak D match, TRBD1 (6 bases). This CDR3 comprises 16 residues. Germline CDR1 reads SGHRS; CDR2 reads YFSETQ. Trimming took 2 bases from V and 0 from J, leaving 13 bases between them.

CDR3: CASSHWEGVDEQYF. For the CDR3, the DNA is TGCGCCAGCAGCCACTGGGAGGGGGTGGACGAGCAGTACTTC. The gene calls are TRBV4-1 and TRBJ2-7; TRBD2 is a possible D gene (7 bases). Trimming cost V 3 bases and J 5 bases, with 14 bases left between them. Germline lookup yields CDR1 MGHRA and CDR2 YSYEKL. The CDR3 has 14 residues.